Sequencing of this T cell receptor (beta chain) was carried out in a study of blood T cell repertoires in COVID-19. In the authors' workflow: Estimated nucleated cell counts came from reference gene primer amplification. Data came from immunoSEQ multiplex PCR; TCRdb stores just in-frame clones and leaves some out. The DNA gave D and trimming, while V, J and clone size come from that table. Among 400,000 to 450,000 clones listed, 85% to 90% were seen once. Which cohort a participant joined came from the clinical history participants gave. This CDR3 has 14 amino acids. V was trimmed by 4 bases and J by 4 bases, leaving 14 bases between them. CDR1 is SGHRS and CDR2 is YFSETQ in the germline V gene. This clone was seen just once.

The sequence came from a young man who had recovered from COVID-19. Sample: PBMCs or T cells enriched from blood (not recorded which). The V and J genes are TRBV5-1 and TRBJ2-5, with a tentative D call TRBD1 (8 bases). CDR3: CASSADREGETQYF. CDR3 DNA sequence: TGCGCCAGCAGCGCGGACAGGGAGGGAGAGACCCAGTACTTC.